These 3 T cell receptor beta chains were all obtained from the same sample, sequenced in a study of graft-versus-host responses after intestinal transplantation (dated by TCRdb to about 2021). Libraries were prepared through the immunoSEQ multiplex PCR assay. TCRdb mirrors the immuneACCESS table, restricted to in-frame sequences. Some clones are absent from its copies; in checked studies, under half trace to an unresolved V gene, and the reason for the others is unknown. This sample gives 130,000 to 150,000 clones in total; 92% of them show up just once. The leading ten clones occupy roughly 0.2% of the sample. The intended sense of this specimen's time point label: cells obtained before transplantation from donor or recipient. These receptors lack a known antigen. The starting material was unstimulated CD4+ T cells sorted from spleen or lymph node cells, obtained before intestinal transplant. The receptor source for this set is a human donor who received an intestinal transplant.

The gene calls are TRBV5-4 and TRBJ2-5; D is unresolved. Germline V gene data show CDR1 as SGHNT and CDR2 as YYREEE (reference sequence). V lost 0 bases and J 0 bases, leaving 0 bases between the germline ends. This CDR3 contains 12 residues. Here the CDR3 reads CASSLDQETQYF. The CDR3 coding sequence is TGTGCCAGCAGCTTGGACCAAGAGACCCAGTACTTC.

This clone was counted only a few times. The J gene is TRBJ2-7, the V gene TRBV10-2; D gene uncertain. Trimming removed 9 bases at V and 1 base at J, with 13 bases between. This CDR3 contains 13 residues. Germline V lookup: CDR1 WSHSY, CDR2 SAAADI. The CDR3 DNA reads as TGCGCCAGTCGCCGACCTCAGTCCTACGAGCAGTACTTC. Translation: CASRRPQSYEQYF.

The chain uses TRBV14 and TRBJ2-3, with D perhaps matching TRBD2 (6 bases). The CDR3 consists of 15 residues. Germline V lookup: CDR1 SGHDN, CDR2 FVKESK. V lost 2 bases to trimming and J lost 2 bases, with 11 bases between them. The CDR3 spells CASSQFGGLTDTQYF. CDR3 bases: TGTGCCAGCAGCCAATTCGGAGGGCTCACAGATACGCAGTATTTT.